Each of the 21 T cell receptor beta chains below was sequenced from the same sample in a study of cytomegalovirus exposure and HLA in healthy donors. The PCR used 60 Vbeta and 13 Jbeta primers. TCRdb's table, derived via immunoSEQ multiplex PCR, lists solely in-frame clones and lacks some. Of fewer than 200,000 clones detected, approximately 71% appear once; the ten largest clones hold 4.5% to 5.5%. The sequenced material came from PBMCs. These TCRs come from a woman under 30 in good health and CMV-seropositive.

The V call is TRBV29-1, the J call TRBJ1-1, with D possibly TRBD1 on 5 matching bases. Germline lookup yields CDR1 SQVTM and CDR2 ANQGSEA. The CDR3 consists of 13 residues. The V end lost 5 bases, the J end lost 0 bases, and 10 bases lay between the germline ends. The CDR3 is CSVQRGLNTEAFF. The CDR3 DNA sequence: TGCAGCGTTCAGCGGGGCTTGAACACTGAAGCTTTCTTT.

In DNA, the CDR3 is TGCAGCCTCCGGACAGGGGCAAACTATGGCTACACCTTC. It translates to CSLRTGANYGYTF. The genes are TRBV29-1 and TRBJ1-2; 9 bases align to TRBD1. The J segment lost 2 bases and the V segment lost 8 bases, leaving 6 bases of the junction unmatched. From germline, CDR1 is SQVTM and CDR2 ANQGSEA. CDR3 length: 13 amino acids.

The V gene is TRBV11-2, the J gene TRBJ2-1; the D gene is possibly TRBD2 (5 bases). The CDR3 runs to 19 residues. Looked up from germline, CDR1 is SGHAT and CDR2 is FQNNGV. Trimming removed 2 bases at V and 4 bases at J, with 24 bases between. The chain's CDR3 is CASSLRTHEYNPGYNEQFF. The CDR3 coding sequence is TGTGCCAGCAGCTTAAGAACCCATGAGTACAACCCGGGGTACAATGAGCAGTTCTTC.

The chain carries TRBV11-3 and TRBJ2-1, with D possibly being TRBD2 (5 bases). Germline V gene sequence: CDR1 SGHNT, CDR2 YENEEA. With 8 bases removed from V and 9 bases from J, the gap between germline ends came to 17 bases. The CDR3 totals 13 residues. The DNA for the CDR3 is TGTGCCAGCTCAGGCGGGCTGCGTGTTGAGCAGTTCTTC. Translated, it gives CASSGGLRVEQFF.

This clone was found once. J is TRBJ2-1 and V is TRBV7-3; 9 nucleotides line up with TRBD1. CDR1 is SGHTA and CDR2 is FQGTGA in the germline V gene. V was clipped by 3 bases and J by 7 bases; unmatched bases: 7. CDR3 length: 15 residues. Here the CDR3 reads CASSFAGQGGNEQFF. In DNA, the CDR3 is TGTGCCAGCAGCTTCGCGGGACAGGGCGGAAATGAGCAGTTCTTC.

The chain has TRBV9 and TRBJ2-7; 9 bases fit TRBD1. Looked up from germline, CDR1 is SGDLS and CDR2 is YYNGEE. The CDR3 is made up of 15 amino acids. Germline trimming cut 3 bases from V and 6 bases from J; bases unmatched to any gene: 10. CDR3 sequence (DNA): TGTGCCAGCAGCGACCGGACAGGGGCCTCGTCCGAGCAGTACTTC. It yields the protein CASSDRTGASSEQYF. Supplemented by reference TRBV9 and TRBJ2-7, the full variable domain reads DSGVTQTPKHLITATGQRVTLRCSPRSGDLSVYWYQQSLDQGLQFLIQYYNGEERAKGNILERFSAQQFPDLHSELNLSSLELGDSALYFCASSDRTGASSEQYFGPGTRLTVT.

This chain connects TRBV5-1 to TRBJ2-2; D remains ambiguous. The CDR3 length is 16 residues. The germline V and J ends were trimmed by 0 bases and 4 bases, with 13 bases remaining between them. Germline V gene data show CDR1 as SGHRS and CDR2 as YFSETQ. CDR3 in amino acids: CASSLASPSGTGELFF. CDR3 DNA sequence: TGCGCCAGCAGCTTGGCGTCACCCTCGGGCACCGGGGAGCTGTTTTTT.

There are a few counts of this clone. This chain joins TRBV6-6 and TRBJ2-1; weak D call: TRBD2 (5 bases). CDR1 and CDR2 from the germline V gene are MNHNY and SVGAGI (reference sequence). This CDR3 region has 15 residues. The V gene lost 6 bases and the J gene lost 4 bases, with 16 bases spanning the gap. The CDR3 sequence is CASRPALALYNEQFF. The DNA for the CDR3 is TGTGCCAGCAGGCCCGCCTTAGCGCTATACAATGAGCAGTTCTTC.

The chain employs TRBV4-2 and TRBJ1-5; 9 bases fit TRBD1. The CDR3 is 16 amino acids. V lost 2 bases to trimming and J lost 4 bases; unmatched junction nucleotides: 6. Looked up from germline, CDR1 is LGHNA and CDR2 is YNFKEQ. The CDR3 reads CASSQTPGTGNQPQHF. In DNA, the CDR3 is TGTGCCAGCAGCCAAACCCCCGGGACAGGGAATCAGCCCCAGCATTTT.

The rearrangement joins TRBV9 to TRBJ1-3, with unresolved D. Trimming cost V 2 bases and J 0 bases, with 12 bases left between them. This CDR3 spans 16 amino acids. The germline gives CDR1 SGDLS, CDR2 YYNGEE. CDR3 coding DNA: TGTGCCAGCAGCGTTGAATCCGGTTACTCTGGAAACACCATATATTTT. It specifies CASSVESGYSGNTIYF.

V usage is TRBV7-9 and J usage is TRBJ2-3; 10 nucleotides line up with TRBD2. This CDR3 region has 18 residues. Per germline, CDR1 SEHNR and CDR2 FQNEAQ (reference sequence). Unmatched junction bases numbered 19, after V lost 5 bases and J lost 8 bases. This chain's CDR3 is CASSPQGTSAGKRPTQYF. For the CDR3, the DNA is TGTGCCAGCAGCCCCCAGGGGACTAGCGCGGGGAAGCGCCCTACGCAGTATTTT.

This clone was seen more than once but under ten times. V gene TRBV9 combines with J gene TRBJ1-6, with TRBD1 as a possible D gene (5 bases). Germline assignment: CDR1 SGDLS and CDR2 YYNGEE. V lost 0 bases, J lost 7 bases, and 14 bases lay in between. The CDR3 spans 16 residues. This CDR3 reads CASSVGTTERNSPLHF. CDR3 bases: TGTGCCAGCAGCGTAGGGACGACAGAGAGGAATTCACCCCTCCACTTT.

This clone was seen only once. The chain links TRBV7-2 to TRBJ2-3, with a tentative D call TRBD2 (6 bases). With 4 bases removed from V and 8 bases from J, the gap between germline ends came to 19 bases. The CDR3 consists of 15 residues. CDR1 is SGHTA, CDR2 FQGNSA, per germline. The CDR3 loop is CASSSLYSGTVTQYF. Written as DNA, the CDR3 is TGTGCCAGCAGCTCCCTGTATTCCGGGACTGTTACGCAGTATTTT.

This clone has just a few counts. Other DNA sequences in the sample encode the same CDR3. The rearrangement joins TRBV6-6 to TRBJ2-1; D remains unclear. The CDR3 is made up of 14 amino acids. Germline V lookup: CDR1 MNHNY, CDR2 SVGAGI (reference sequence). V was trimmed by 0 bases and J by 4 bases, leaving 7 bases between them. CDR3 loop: CASSYSRVYNEQFF. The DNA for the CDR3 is TGTGCCAGCAGTTACTCGCGCGTGTACAATGAGCAGTTCTTC.

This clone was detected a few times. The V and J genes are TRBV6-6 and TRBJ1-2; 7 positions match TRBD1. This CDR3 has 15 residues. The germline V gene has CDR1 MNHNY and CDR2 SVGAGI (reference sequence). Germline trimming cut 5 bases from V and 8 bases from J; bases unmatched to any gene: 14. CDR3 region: CASSETGPMTGGYTF. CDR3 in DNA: TGTGCCAGCAGTGAGACAGGGCCGATGACGGGAGGCTACACCTTC.

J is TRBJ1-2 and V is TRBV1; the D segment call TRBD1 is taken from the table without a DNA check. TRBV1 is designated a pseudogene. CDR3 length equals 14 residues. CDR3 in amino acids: CTSSNTGTDYGYTF. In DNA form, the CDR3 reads TGCACCAGCTCAAACACAGGGACGGACTATGGCTACACCTTC.

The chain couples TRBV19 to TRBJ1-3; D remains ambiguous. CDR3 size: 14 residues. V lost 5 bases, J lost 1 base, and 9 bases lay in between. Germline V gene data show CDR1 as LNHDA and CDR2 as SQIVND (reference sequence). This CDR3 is CASSRVESGNTIYF. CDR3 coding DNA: TGTGCCAGTAGTCGCGTTGAATCTGGAAACACCATATATTTT.

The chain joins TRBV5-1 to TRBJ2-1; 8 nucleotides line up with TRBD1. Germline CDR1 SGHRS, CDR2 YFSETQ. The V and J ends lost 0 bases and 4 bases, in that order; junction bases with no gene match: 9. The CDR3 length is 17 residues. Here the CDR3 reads CASSLGGVGQAYNEQFF. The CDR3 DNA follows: TGCGCCAGCAGCTTGGGGGGCGTGGGACAGGCATACAATGAGCAGTTCTTC.

CDR3 loop: CASTTQGIEAFF. The DNA for the CDR3 is TGTGCCAGTACCACGCAGGGGATTGAAGCTTTCTTT. V gene TRBV19 combines with J gene TRBJ1-1, with a possible D match to TRBD1 (6 bases). This CDR3 comprises 12 residues. Germline V gene data show CDR1 as LNHDA and CDR2 as SQIVND (reference sequence). The V end lost 7 bases, the J end lost 7 bases, and 13 bases lay between the germline ends.

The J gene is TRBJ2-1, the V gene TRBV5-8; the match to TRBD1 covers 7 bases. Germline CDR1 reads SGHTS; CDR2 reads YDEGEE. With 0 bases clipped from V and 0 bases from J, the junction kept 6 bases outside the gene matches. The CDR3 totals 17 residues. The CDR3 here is CASSLGDRVFSYNEQFF. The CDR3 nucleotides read TGTGCCAGCAGCTTGGGTGACAGGGTCTTCTCCTACAATGAGCAGTTCTTC.

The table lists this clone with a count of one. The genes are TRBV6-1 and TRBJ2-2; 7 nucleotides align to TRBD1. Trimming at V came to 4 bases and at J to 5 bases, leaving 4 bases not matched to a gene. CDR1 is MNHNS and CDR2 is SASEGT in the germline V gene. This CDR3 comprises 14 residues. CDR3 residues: CASSATGVTGELFF. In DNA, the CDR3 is TGTGCCAGCAGTGCAACAGGGGTAACCGGGGAGCTGTTTTTT.